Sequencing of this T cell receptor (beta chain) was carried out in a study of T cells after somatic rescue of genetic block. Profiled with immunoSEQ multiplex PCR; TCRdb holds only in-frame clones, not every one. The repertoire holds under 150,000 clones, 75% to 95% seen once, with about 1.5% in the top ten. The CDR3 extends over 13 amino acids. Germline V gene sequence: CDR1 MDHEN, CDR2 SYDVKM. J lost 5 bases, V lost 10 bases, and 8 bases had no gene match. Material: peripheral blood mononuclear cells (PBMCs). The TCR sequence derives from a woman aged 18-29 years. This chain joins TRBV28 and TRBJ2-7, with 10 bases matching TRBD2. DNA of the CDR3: TGTGCCACCCTACTAGCGGGGTCCCACGAGCAGTACTTC. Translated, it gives CATLLAGSHEQYF.